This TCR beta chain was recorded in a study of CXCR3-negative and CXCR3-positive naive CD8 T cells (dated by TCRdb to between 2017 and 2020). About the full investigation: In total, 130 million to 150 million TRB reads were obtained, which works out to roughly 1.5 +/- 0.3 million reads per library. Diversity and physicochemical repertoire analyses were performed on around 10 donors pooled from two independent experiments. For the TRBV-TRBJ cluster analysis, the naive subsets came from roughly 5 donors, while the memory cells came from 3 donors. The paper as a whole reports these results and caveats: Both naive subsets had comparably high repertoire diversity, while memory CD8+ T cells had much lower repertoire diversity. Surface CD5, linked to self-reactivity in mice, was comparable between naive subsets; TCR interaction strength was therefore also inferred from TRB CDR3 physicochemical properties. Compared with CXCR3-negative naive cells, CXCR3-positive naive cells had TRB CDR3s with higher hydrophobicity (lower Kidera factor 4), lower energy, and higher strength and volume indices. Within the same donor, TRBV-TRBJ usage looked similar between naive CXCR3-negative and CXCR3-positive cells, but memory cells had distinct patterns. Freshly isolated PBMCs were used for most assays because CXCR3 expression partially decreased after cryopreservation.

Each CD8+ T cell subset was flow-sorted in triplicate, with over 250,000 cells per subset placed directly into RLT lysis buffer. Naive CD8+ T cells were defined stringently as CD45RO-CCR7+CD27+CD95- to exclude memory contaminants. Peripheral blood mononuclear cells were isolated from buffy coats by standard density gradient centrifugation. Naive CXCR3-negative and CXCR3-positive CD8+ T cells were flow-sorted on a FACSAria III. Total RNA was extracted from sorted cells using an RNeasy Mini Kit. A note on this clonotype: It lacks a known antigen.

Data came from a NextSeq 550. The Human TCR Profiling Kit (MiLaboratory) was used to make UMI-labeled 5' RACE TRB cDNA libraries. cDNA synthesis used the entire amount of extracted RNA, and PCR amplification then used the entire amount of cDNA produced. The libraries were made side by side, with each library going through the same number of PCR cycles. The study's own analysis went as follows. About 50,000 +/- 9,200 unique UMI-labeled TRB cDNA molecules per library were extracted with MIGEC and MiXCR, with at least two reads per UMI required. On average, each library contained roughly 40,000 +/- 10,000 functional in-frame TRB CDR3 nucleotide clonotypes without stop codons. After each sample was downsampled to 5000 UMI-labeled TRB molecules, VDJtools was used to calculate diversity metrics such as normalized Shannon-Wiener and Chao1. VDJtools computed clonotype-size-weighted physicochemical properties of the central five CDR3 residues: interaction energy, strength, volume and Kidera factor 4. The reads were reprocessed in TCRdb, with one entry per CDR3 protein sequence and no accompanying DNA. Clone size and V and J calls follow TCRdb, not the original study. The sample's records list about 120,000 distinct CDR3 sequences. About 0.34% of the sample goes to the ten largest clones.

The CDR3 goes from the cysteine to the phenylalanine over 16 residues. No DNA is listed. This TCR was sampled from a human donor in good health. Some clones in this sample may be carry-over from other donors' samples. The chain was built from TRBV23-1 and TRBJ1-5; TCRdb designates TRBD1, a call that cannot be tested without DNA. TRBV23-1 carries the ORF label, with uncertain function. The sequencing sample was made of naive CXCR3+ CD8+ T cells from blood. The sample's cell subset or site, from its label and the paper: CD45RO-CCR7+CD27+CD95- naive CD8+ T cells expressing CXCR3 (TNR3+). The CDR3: CAISDRGHYSNQPQHF.